Following are 5 T cell receptor beta chains from one sample sequenced in a study of cytomegalovirus exposure and HLA in healthy donors. This PCR relied on a set of 60 Vbeta primers and 13 Jbeta primers. Clones were sequenced by immunoSEQ multiplex PCR, and TCRdb holds only the in-frame ones, with some missing. The data hold 90,000 to 150,000 clones, with roughly three quarters observed a single time. Specimen: PBMCs. All receptors come from a woman between 35 and 50 years old in good health and CMV-seropositive.

The gene calls are TRBV6-1 and TRBJ1-1; D uncertain. The V end was cut by 0 bases, the J end by 10 bases, with 12 bases between. The CDR3 spans 13 residues. The V gene's germline CDR1 is MNHNS and CDR2 SASEGT. The CDR3 nucleotides read TGTGCCAGCAGTGAAGCTTGGGCCCGGCCAGCTTTCTTT. This encodes CASSEAWARPAFF.

In its sample, this clone was seen a few times. The J gene is TRBJ2-2, the V gene TRBV5-1; 7 bases align to TRBD1. V shed 5 bases, J shed 3 bases, and the junction held 4 bases outside the gene matches. CDR1 is SGHRS and CDR2 is YFSETQ in the germline V gene. This CDR3 contains 14 residues. CDR3 sequence (DNA): TGCGCCAGCAGTCCAGGGGGTTACACCGGGGAGCTGTTTTTT. Its translation: CASSPGGYTGELFF.

The table lists this clone with a few counts. The chain couples TRBV7-9 to TRBJ1-2, with D possibly being TRBD1 (5 bases). Germline CDR1 and CDR2: SEHNR and FQNEAQ (reference sequence). The CDR3 loop spans 14 amino acids. V dropped 5 bases and J dropped 7 bases, with 17 bases sitting between them. DNA of the CDR3: TGTGCCAGCAGCCTAGACGGAGGGGCTAGTGGCTACACCTTC. It specifies CASSLDGGASGYTF.

J is TRBJ1-1 and V is TRBV10-2; 10 nucleotides match TRBD1. Germline CDR1 is WSHSY and CDR2 is SAAADI. CDR3 size: 14 residues. Trimming cost V 5 bases and J 5 bases; bases outside gene matches: 5. CDR3 DNA: TGCGCCAGCAGTAAGGGACAGGGGTGGACTGAAGCTTTCTTT. This gives the protein CASSKGQGWTEAFF.

This chain joins TRBV7-9 and TRBJ1-2; 8 bases agree with TRBD1. Germline CDR1 and CDR2: SEHNR and FQNEAQ (reference sequence). V was pared by 3 bases and J by 2 bases, with 8 bases of the junction left unmatched. There are 16 residues in the CDR3. The CDR3 here is CASSFSYRGRNYGYTF. For the CDR3, the DNA is TGTGCCAGCAGCTTTTCCTACAGGGGGAGGAACTATGGCTACACCTTC. Full variable domain (remainder filled in from reference TRBV7-9 and TRBJ1-2): DTGVSQNPRHKITKRGQNVTFRCDPISEHNRLYWYRQTLGQGPEFLTYFQNEAQLEKSRLLSDRFSAERPKGSFSTLEIQRTEQGDSAMYLCASSFSYRGRNYGYTFGSGTRLTVV.